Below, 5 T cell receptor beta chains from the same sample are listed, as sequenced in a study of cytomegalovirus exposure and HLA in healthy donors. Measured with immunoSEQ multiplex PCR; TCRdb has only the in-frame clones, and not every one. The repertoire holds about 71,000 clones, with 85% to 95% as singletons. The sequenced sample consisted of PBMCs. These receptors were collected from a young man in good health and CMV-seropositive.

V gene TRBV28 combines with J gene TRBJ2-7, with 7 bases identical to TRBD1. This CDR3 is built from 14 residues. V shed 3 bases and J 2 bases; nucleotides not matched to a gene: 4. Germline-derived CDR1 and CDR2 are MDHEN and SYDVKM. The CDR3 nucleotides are TGTGCCAGCAGTTTCGGACAGGCCCCCTACGAGCAGTACTTC. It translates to CASSFGQAPYEQYF.

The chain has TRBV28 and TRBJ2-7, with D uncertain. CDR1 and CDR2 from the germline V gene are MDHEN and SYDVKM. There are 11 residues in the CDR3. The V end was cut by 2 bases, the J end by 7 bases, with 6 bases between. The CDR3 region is CASSLSWEQYF. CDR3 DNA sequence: TGTGCCAGCAGTTTAAGCTGGGAGCAGTACTTC.

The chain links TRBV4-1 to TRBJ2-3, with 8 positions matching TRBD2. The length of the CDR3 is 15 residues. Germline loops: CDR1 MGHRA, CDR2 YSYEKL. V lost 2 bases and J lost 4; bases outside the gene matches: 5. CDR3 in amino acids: CASSQSGTRPDTQYF. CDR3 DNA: TGCGCCAGCAGCCAAAGTGGGACTAGGCCAGATACGCAGTATTTT.

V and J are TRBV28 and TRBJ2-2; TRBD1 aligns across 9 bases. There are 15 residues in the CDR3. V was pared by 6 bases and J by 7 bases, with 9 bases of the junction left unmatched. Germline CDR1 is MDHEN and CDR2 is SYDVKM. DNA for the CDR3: TGTGCCAGCAGCACAAACAGGGGGCGGAGCGGGGAGCTGTTTTTT. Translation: CASSTNRGRSGELFF.

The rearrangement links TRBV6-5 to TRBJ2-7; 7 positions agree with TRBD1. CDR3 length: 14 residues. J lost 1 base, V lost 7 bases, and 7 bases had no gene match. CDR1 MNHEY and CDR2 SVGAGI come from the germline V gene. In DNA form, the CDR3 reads TGTGCCAGCAAAGACAGGGCGCTATCCTACGAGCAGTACTTC. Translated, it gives CASKDRALSYEQYF.